These T cell receptor beta chains were read from a single sample in a study of blood T cell repertoires in COVID-19. TCRdb's copy holds only in-frame clones and misses some; the assay was immunoSEQ multiplex PCR. The profile shows about 47,000 clones, roughly four fifths of them singletons. Sequences were obtained from peripheral blood. These receptors were collected from a human donor with acute or convalescent COVID-19. The donor label of this sample is uncertain. Both conserved end residues are part of each CDR3. The D gene is left open where the match is weak. Only some rows state a clone size, as once, few, many or a class for expanded clones.

>.|TRBV28|TRBJ1-2|TRBD1
TGTGCCAGCACAAGGACAGGCCAGGCGGGGGGCTACACCTTC
CASTRTGQAGGYTF
>once|TRBV23-1|TRBJ1-5|.
TGCGCCAGCAGTCAATATATGGCGGGGAATCAGCCCCAGCATTTT
CASSQYMAGNQPQHF
>.|TRBV7-2|TRBJ2-3|TRBD1
TGTGCCAGCAGCCCTCAGGGGGCGGTGGATACGCAGTATTTT
CASSPQGAVDTQYF
>.|TRBV7-3|TRBJ2-2|TRBD2
TGTGCCAGCAGCCCCCCCAGTGGGGGAGGGCCCCCCGGGGAGCTGTTTTTT
CASSPPSGGGPPGELFF
>.|TRBV7-2|TRBJ1-5|TRBD1
TGTGCCAGCCCCTACGGGACAGGGCCCAATCAGCCCCAGCATTTT
CASPYGTGPNQPQHF
>.|TRBV10-3|TRBJ2-1|.
TGTGCCACCGAGGACAAAAACAATGAGCAGTTCTTC
CATEDKNNEQFF
>once|TRBV11-2|TRBJ1-2|TRBD1
TGTGCCAGCAGCTTAGGCAGGGGGGAAAAGGTCGGTGGCTACACCTTC
CASSLGRGEKVGGYTF
>.|TRBV15|TRBJ2-7|.
TGTGCCACCAGCAGCTACTCCGGGAACATCTCCTACGAGCAGTACTTC
CATSSYSGNISYEQYF
>few|TRBV7-8|TRBJ2-1|TRBD1
TGTGCCAGCAGCCTCAGGACAGGGGGCCTCTTCTTC
CASSLRTGGLFF
>.|TRBV5-5|TRBJ2-7|.
TGTGCCAGCAGCCAAGGAGGGTGGGCCTACGAGCAGTACTTC
CASSQGGWAYEQYF
>.|TRBV24-1|TRBJ2-1|.
TGTGCCACCAGTGATTTGCAGATAGCAAACAATGAGCAGTTCTTC
CATSDLQIANNEQFF
>.|TRBV12-3/TRBV12-4|TRBJ1-3|.
TGTGCCAGCAGCGGGAACGAAAACACCATATATTTT
CASSGNENTIYF
>once|TRBV19|TRBJ1-5|.
TGTGCCAGTAGTATAGCGGTGGAGGTAGGTCAGCCCCAGCATTTT
CASSIAVEVGQPQHF
>.|TRBV11-1|TRBJ2-2|TRBD1
TGTGCCAGCAGCCCCTGGACAGGGTCGAACACCGGGGAGCTGTTTTTT
CASSPWTGSNTGELFF
>.|TRBV27|TRBJ1-5|.
TGTGCCAGCAGTTTATCGACCGGGGGGGGGCAGCCCCAGCATTTT
CASSLSTGGGQPQHF
>.|TRBV5-4|TRBJ2-3|TRBD1
TGTGCCAGCAGCTCCGGGACAGGGGGATTCACAGATACGCAGTATTTT
CASSSGTGGFTDTQYF
>.|TRBV4-3|TRBJ2-7|.
TGCGCCAGCAGCCGATCAGGGGCAGGGCCCTACGAGCAGTACTTC
CASSRSGAGPYEQYF
>.|TRBV28|TRBJ1-3|.
TGTGCCAGCAGTTTAGGGGGGGTTGGGGACCCCTCTGGAAACACCATATATTTT
CASSLGGVGDPSGNTIYF
>.|TRBV6-6|TRBJ2-1|TRBD2
TGTGCCAGCAGTCCCTCCGGGGGGTCCACAAGCAGTAATGAGCAGTTCTTC
CASSPSGGSTSSNEQFF
>.|TRBV5-1|TRBJ2-1|TRBD1
TGCGCCAGCAGCGGAGGACAGGGCGGTAATGAGCAGTTCTTC
CASSGGQGGNEQFF
>few|TRBV15|TRBJ1-5|TRBD1
TGTGCCACCAGCAGCAGGGGGAAGGGCAATCAGCCCCAGCATTTT
CATSSRGKGNQPQHF
>.|TRBV10-1|TRBJ2-7|.
TGCGCCAGCAGTGAGAAGGGCGGGTCACGAGGAGAGCAGTACTTC
CASSEKGGSRGEQYF
>.|TRBV7-6|TRBJ1-3|TRBD1
TGTGCCAGCAGCTTACTTCCCACAGGGGTAGGAAACACCATATATTTT
CASSLLPTGVGNTIYF
>once|TRBV4-2|TRBJ1-2|.
TGTGCCAGCAGCCAAGAGTACCGGGGGGACTATGGCTACACCTTC
CASSQEYRGDYGYTF
>few|TRBV30|TRBJ2-7|TRBD2
TGTGCCTGGAGTGGACTAGCGGGATATGGCAGGAACGAGCAGTACTTC
CAWSGLAGYGRNEQYF
>.|TRBV7-3|TRBJ2-3|.
TGTGCCAGCAGCCTAGGGGCAGGGGGGAGCACAGATACGCAGTATTTT
CASSLGAGGSTDTQYF
>.|TRBV5-8|TRBJ1-3|.
TGTGCCAGCAGCTTGGAGACAGGTTATGGAAACACCATATATTTT
CASSLETGYGNTIYF
>once|TRBV4-2|TRBJ1-1|.
TGTGCCAGTCGGAACGAGGTGGACACTGAAGCTTTCTTT
CASRNEVDTEAFF
>.|TRBV6-5|TRBJ2-3|.
TGTGCCAGCAGGCGGACTGCTAGCACAGATACGCAGTATTTT
CASRRTASTDTQYF
>few|TRBV7-8|TRBJ1-2|.
TGTGCCAGCAGCGGGTCTAATGCGGGGCAAACAAGCTCTTGGTATGGCTACACCTTC
CASSGSNAGQTSSWYGYTF
>.|TRBV3-1/TRBV3-2|TRBJ2-1|TRBD2
TGTGCCAGCAGCCAGGGGACTAGGGGAAATGAGCAGTTCTTC
CASSQGTRGNEQFF
>.|TRBV11-2|TRBJ2-1|TRBD2
TGTGCCAGCAGCTTCCCAAGCGGGGGGTTCTCTTTGCCCGTGGAGCAGTTCTTC
CASSFPSGGFSLPVEQFF
>.|TRBV6-5|TRBJ1-2|.
TGTGCCAGCAGTTACTCCGCCAGTGTTCTCTATGGCTACACCTTC
CASSYSASVLYGYTF
>.|TRBV4-3|TRBJ2-7|.
TGCGCCAGCAGCCATAGGAGAGGCGACGAGCAGTACTTC
CASSHRRGDEQYF
>.|TRBV7-9|TRBJ1-5|.
TGTGCCAGCAGCCCGTCGGGGAATCAGCCCCAGCATTTT
CASSPSGNQPQHF
>.|TRBV5-1|TRBJ2-3|TRBD2
TGCGCCAGCAGCTTGGCGACCCTAAGGACTAGTTACACAGATACGCAGTATTTT
CASSLATLRTSYTDTQYF
>.|TRBV28|TRBJ1-2|TRBD1
TGTGCCAGCAGCCTGGGACAGGCCTCTAGGGGCTACACCTTC
CASSLGQASRGYTF
>once|TRBV6-6|TRBJ2-5|TRBD2
TGTGCCAGCAGCCGGGGCCCCGGGAGGGATGAGACCCAGTACTTC
CASSRGPGRDETQYF
>.|TRBV9|TRBJ2-2|.
TGTGCCAGCAGCGTAGAACAGACCACCGGGGAGCTGTTTTTT
CASSVEQTTGELFF